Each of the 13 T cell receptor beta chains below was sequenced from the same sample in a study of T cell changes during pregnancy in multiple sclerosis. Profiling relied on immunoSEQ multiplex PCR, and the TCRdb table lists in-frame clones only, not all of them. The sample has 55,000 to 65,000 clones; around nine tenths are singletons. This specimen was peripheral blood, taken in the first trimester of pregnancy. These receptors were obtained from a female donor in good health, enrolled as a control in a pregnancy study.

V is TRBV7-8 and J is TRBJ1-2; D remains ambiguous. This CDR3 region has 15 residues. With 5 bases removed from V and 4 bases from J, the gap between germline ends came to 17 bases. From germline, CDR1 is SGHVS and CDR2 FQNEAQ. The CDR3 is CASSGWAWEGYGYTF. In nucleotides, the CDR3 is TGTGCCAGCAGCGGGTGGGCCTGGGAGGGCTATGGCTACACCTTC.

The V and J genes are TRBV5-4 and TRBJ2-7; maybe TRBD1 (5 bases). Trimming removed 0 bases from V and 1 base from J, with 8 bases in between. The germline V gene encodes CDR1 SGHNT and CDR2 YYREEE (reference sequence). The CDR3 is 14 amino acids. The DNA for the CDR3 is TGTGCCAGCAGCTTGGACAGGTCTTCCTACGAGCAGTACTTC. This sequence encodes CASSLDRSSYEQYF.

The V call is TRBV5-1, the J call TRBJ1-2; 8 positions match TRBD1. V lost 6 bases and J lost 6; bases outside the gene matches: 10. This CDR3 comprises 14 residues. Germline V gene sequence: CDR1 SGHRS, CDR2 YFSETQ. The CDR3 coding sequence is TGCGCCAGCACCTTAGCGGACAGGGTGAATGGCTACACCTTC. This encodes CASTLADRVNGYTF.

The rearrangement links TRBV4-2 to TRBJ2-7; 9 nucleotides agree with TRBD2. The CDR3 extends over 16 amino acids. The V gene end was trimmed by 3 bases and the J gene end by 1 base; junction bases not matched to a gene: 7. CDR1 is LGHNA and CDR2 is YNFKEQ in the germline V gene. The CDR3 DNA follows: TGTGCCAGCAGCCAGGCTAGCGGGATTGTGTCCTACGAGCAGTACTTC. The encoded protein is CASSQASGIVSYEQYF.

DNA of the CDR3: TGTGCCAGCAGCTTGGGCGGGAGTAAACGGGGTGAGCAGTTCTTC. Its translation is CASSLGGSKRGEQFF. The chain links TRBV7-2 to TRBJ2-1; 7 bases line up with TRBD2. Germline values: CDR1 SGHTA, CDR2 FQGNSA. Germline trimming cut 3 bases from V and 9 bases from J; bases unmatched to any gene: 11. This CDR3 is built from 15 residues.

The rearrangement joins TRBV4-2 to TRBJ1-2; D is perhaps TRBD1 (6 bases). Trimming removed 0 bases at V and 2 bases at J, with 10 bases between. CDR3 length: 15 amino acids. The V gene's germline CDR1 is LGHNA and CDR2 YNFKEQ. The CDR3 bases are TGTGCCAGCAGCCAAGATTCAGGGGAAAACTATGGCTACACCTTC. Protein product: CASSQDSGENYGYTF.

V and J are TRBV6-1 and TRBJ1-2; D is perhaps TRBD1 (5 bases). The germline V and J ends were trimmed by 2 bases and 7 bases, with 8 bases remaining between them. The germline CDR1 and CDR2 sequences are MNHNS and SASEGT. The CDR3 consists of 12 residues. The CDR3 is CASSEQGGGYTF. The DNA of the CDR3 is TGTGCCAGCAGTGAACAGGGAGGTGGCTACACCTTC.

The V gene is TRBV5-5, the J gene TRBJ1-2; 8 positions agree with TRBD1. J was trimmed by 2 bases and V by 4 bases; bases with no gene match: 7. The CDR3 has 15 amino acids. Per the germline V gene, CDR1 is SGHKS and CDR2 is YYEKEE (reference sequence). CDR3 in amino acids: CASSAAGGANYGYTF. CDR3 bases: TGTGCCAGCAGCGCTGCAGGGGGCGCGAACTATGGCTACACCTTC.

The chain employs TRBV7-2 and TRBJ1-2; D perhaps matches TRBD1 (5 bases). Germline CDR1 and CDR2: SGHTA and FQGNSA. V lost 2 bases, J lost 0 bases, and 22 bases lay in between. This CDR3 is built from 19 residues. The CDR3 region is CASSLLPGTGDPSNYGYTF. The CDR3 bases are TGTGCCAGCAGCTTATTGCCTGGGACGGGAGACCCCTCTAACTATGGCTACACCTTC.

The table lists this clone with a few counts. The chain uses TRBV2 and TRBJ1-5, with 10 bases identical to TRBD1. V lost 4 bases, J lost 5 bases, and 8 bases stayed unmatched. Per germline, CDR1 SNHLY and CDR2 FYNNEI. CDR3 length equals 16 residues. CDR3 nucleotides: TGTGCCAGCAGTGGAGATACCGGGACAGGGGATCAGCCCCAGCATTTT. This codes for CASSGDTGTGDQPQHF.

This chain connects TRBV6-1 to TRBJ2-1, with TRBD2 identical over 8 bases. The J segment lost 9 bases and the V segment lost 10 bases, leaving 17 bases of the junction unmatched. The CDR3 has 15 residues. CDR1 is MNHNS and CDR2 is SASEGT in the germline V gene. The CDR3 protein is CATRVRGLGQAEQFF. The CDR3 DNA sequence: TGTGCCACCCGGGTTAGGGGACTAGGTCAGGCTGAGCAGTTCTTC.

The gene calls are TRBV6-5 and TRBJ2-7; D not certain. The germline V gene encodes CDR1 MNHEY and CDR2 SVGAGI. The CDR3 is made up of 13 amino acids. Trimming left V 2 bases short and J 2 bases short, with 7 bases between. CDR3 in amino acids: CASSYGPTYEQYF. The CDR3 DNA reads TGTGCCAGCAGTTACGGGCCAACCTACGAGCAGTACTTC.

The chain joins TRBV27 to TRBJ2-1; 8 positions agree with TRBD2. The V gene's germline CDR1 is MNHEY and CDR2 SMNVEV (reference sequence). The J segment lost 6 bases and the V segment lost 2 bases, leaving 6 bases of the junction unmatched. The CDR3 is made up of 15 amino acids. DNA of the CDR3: TGTGCCAGCAGTTTAACGGGGGCGGGGGGCAATGAGCAGTTCTTC. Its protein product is CASSLTGAGGNEQFF.